This T cell receptor (beta chain) was retrieved from a study of shared clonotypes between healthy human individuals. This clone turned up a few times. Its antigen is unknown. The study, taken as a whole, reports: Sorted-subset sequencing was shown by rarefaction to be incomplete despite large depth. Since donors were few, the genetic and exposure-history diversity represented was limited.

Each PCR replicate from the sorted subsets contained 150 to 250 ng DNA, which is about 31,000 T cell genomes. Assay: immunoSEQ multiplex PCR; the TCRdb copy retains only in-frame clones and omits some. Found here are about 2,100,000 clones, roughly 91% of them singletons; the top ten hold roughly 1.7%. The naive CD8 fraction comprised CD45RO-negative cells positively selected for CCR7 and excluded terminally differentiated effector memory CD45RA+ cells. CDR1 and CDR2 from the germline V gene are MGHRA and YSYEKL. The CDR3 covers 14 residues. V was clipped by 3 bases and J by 3 bases; unmatched bases: 3.

The sequence derives from a man aged 18 to 30 in good health. Some clones in this sample may be carry-over from other donors' samples. J is TRBJ2-7 and V is TRBV4-1, with TRBD1 identical over 9 bases. The sample was naive CD8+ T cells from PBMCs. The CDR3 DNA follows: TGCGCCAGCAGCCACCGGGACAGGGACTACGAGCAGTACTTC. Protein: CASSHRDRDYEQYF.